The present T cell receptor beta chain was sequenced within a study of cytomegalovirus exposure and HLA in healthy donors. Study-level findings and limits: Productive status was seen about 90% or about 30% of the time for most TCR beta V segments in an earlier analysis.

For this clone: The antigen remains undetermined.

The PCR ran on 60 Vbeta and 13 Jbeta primers. The assay was immunoSEQ multiplex PCR, and TCRdb's table has in-frame clones only and misses some. This sample has 150,000 or so clones, with 82% found just once. CDR1 and CDR2 from the germline V gene are SGHTA and FQGNSA. The CDR3 sequence is 14 residues long. Between the trimmed V and J ends, which lost 1 base and 4 bases, there was a span of 10 bases. The chain joins TRBV7-2 to TRBJ1-1, with a weak D call TRBD1 (5 bases). Material for sequencing was PBMCs. The sequence was collected from a male donor in good health and CMV-seronegative. CDR3 residues: CASSLEGVGTEAFF. For the CDR3, the DNA is TGTGCCAGCAGCTTAGAAGGGGTTGGCACTGAAGCTTTCTTT. The full variable domain, in which reference TRBV7-2 and TRBJ1-1 provide the parts outside the CDR3, is GAGVSQSPSNKVTEKGKDVELRCDPISGHTALYWYRQSLGQGLEFLIYFQGNSAPDKSGLPSDRFSAERTGGSVSTLTIQRTQQEDSAVYLCASSLEGVGTEAFFGQGTRLTVV.